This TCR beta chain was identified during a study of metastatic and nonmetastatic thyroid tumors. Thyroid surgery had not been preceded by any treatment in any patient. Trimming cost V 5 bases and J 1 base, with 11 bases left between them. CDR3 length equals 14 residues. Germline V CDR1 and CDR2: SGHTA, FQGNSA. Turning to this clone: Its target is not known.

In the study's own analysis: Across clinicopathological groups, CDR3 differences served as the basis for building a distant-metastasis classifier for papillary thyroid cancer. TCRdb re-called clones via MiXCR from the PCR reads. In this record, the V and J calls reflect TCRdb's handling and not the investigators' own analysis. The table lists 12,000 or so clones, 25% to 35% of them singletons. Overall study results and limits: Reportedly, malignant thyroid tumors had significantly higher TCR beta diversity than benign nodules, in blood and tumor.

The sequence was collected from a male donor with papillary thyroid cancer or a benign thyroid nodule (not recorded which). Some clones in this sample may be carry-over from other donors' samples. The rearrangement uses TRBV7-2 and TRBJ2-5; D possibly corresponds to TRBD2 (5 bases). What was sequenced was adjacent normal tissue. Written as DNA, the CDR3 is TGTGCCAGCAGCAAGAGCGGCATCCAAGAGACCCAGTACTTC. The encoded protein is CASSKSGIQETQYF.